Below, 20 T cell receptor beta chains from the same sample are listed, as sequenced in a study of T cell repertoires in cytomegalovirus infection. TCRdb independently ran MiXCR on the reads; one entry per CDR3 protein. Seen here are around 280,000 distinct CDR3 sequences, 9.6% observed once, and the top ten hold approximately 2.3%. Sequencing was carried out using PBMCs. The receptors originated from a human donor in good health (CMV status not recorded). Some clones in this sample may be carry-over from other donors' samples.

This clonotype has at least ten counts. This rearrangement joins TRBV15 to TRBJ2-2; 14 nucleotides match TRBD2. The V segment lost 3 bases and the J segment 4 bases; nucleotides outside the gene matches: 4. The CDR3 loop spans 17 amino acids. Germline V CDR1 and CDR2: LNHNV, YYDKDF (reference sequence). The CDR3 DNA reads as TGTGCCACCAGCAGGGGACTAGCGGGGGCCCTCACCGGGGAGCTGTTTTTT. This codes for CATSRGLAGALTGELFF.

This clonotype was counted ten times or more. This chain links TRBV18 with TRBJ2-1; TRBD2 matches 10 bases. The germline gives CDR1 KGHSH, CDR2 LQKENI. The CDR3 consists of 14 residues. The J segment lost 7 bases and the V segment lost 7 bases, leaving 7 bases of the junction unmatched. Here the CDR3 DNA reads TGTGCCAGCTTCTCTCCTAGCGGGGGAAATGAGCAGTTCTTC. The encoded protein is CASFSPSGGNEQFF.

This clonotype was detected a few times. The chain is built from TRBV29-1 and TRBJ2-3, with D unresolved. Looked up from germline, CDR1 is SQVTM and CDR2 is ANQGSEA. Trimming left V 1 base short and J 2 bases short, with 4 bases between. This CDR3 has 12 amino acids. CDR3: CSVEGNTDTQYF. The CDR3 nucleotides are TGCAGCGTTGAAGGCAACACAGATACGCAGTATTTT.

The CDR3 DNA sequence: TGCAGTGCTAGGATGGGCGGGGGGCCCTACAATGAGCAGTTCTTC. Translation: CSARMGGGPYNEQFF. This chain connects TRBV20-1 to TRBJ2-1; 8 bases map to TRBD2. The junction had 6 bases not matched to a gene; V was cut back by 3 bases and J by 2 bases. This CDR3 region has 15 residues. Germline V gene data show CDR1 as DFQATT and CDR2 as SNEGSKA (reference sequence).

There are a few counts of this clonotype. This chain uses TRBV6-5 with TRBJ1-2, with D maybe TRBD1 (5 bases). CDR1 and CDR2 (germline): MNHEY, SVGAGI. Trimming removed 5 bases from V and 8 bases from J, with 9 bases in between. The CDR3 sequence is 11 residues long. The CDR3 DNA reads as TGTGCCAGCAGTGGGGGAAGCGGCTACACCTTC. This encodes CASSGGSGYTF.

Worth noting for this clonotype: A clone one base away is much larger, so this may be a read error. This chain links TRBV28 with TRBJ1-5; TRBD1 might be the D (6 bases). The germline V gene encodes CDR1 MDHEN and CDR2 SYDVKM. CDR3 length equals 15 residues. V gave up 4 bases and J gave up 6 bases, with 16 bases separating them. CDR3: CASSWGPGVSQPQHF. In nucleotides, the CDR3 is TGTGCCAGCAGTTGGGGCCCAGGGGTTAGTCAGCCCCAGCATTTT. The full variable domain, in which reference TRBV28 and TRBJ1-5 provide the parts outside the CDR3, is DVKVTQSSRYLVKRTGEKVFLECVQDMDHENMFWYRQDPGLGLRLIYFSYDVKMKEKGDIPEGYSVSREKKERFSLILESASTNQTSMYLCASSWGPGVSQPQHFGDGTRLSIL.

This clonotype was recorded many times. The CDR3 reads CAISAGTGVIEAFF. The DNA for the CDR3 is TGTGCCATCAGTGCTGGGACAGGCGTAATTGAAGCTTTCTTT. The chain has TRBV10-3 and TRBJ1-1; 8 bases fit TRBD1. V lost 4 bases to trimming and J lost 7 bases; unmatched junction nucleotides: 8. Germline V lookup: CDR1 ENHRY, CDR2 SYGVKD. This CDR3 spans 14 amino acids.

This clonotype has at least ten counts. The chain joins TRBV20-1 to TRBJ1-1; TRBD1 aligns across 8 bases. Germline CDR1 is DFQATT and CDR2 is SNEGSKA (reference sequence). This CDR3 region has 12 residues. This CDR3 is CRAGQGNTEAFF. CDR3 DNA: TGCAGGGCCGGACAGGGTAACACTGAAGCTTTCTTT.

This clonotype occurred many times. The V call is TRBV7-2, the J call TRBJ2-6; D is unclear. The V end lost 1 base, the J end lost 4 bases, and 8 bases lay between the germline ends. The CDR3 totals 15 residues. Looked up from germline, CDR1 is SGHTA and CDR2 is FQGNSA. The CDR3 loop is CASSLVPKGANVLTF. CDR3 sequence (DNA): TGTGCCAGCAGCTTAGTACCGAAGGGGGCCAACGTCCTGACTTTC.

This clonotype was recorded a few times. The chain links TRBV29-1 to TRBJ1-2; D gene ambiguous. The CDR3 length is 13 residues. With 0 bases removed from V and 4 bases from J, the gap between germline ends came to 9 bases. CDR1 and CDR2 from the germline V gene are SQVTM and ANQGSEA. The CDR3 DNA sequence: TGCAGCGTTGAAGATTTAAGAAGCTATGGCTACACCTTC. As protein: CSVEDLRSYGYTF.

This clonotype has a count of ten or more. V usage is TRBV10-3 and J usage is TRBJ1-1, with D unclear. This CDR3 has 12 amino acids. The germline V gene has CDR1 ENHRY and CDR2 SYGVKD. V lost 3 bases, J lost 8 bases, and 10 bases lay in between. The CDR3 spells CAISESVSEAFF. The CDR3 DNA is TGTGCCATCAGTGAAAGCGTAAGCGAAGCTTTCTTT.

This clonotype was recorded many times. This chain connects TRBV4-1 to TRBJ2-7; possibly TRBD2 for D (5 bases). V gave up 0 bases and J gave up 6 bases, with 9 bases separating them. Germline loops: CDR1 MGHRA, CDR2 YSYEKL. The CDR3 has 13 amino acids. This chain's CDR3 is CASSQDLGGEQYF. As DNA, the CDR3 is TGCGCCAGCAGCCAAGATCTTGGAGGCGAGCAGTACTTC.

This clonotype was found many times. Here the CDR3 DNA reads TGTGCCAGCAGGCCTCTCGGTTCCTCAATGTACCAAGAGACCCAGTACTTC. This gives the protein CASRPLGSSMYQETQYF. The chain carries TRBV4-2 and TRBJ2-5; D unclear. The germline V gene has CDR1 LGHNA and CDR2 YNFKEQ. Trimming took off 6 bases at V and 0 bases at J, with 20 bases between the two ends. This CDR3 is built from 17 residues.

This clonotype showed up many times. The chain employs TRBV7-2 and TRBJ2-7, with 7 bases fitting TRBD2. CDR1 and CDR2 (germline): SGHTA, FQGNSA. V was clipped by 5 bases and J by 3 bases; unmatched bases: 10. The CDR3 contains 15 residues. The CDR3 protein is CASSPTPGGSYEQYV. The CDR3 DNA reads as TGTGCCAGCAGCCCGACCCCCGGGGGGAGCTACGAGCAGTACGTC.

This clonotype was seen at least ten times. The chain carries TRBV6-2 or TRBV6-3 and TRBJ2-7; TRBD1 matches 9 bases. Germline values: CDR1 MNHEY, CDR2 SVGEGT. The ends lost 6 bases at V and 0 bases at J; junction bases unmatched: 6. The length of the CDR3 is 15 residues. DNA for the CDR3: TGTGCCAGCAGCAGACGACAGGGGGGCTCCTACGAGCAGTACGTC. Amino acid sequence: CASSRRQGGSYEQYV.

This clonotype has a count of ten or more. This rearrangement joins TRBV28 to TRBJ2-3, with TRBD2 identical over 10 bases. CDR3 length: 16 residues. Germline CDR1 is MDHEN and CDR2 is SYDVKM. V was clipped by 4 bases and J by 2 bases; unmatched bases: 6. This chain's CDR3 is CASSYLTSGLTDTQYF. DNA of the CDR3: TGTGCCAGCAGTTACTTGACTAGCGGGCTCACAGATACGCAGTATTTT.

Ten or more counts support this clonotype. V gene TRBV6-6 combines with J gene TRBJ2-5, with 7 bases matching TRBD1. Trimming cost V 10 bases and J 3 bases; bases outside gene matches: 2. This CDR3 comprises 11 residues. Germline values: CDR1 MNHNY, CDR2 SVGAGI (reference sequence). The CDR3 DNA reads as TGTGCCACCCAGGGGGAAGAGACCCAGTACTTC. It codes for CATQGEETQYF.

This clonotype was detected many times. The chain recombines TRBV6-6 with TRBJ2-3; TRBD1 aligns across 7 bases. From germline, CDR1 is MNHNY and CDR2 SVGAGI (reference sequence). CDR3 length: 15 amino acids. Trimming cost V 2 bases and J 2 bases; bases outside gene matches: 4. CDR3 in DNA: TGTGCCAGCAGTTACCCGGGACAGAACACAGATACGCAGTATTTT. It is translated as CASSYPGQNTDTQYF.

This clonotype was seen repeatedly, ten times or more. V gene TRBV5-5 combines with J gene TRBJ2-1; D not certain. Germline CDR1 and CDR2: SGHKS and YYEKEE (reference sequence). The CDR3 contains 12 residues. V lost 0 bases, J lost 7 bases, and 5 bases lay in between. The CDR3 protein is CASSLEENEQFF. CDR3 in DNA: TGTGCCAGCAGCTTGGAGGAGAATGAGCAGTTCTTC.

This clonotype was observed many times. The V and J genes are TRBV7-8 and TRBJ1-4; 9 bases line up with TRBD1. Germline V gene sequence: CDR1 SGHVS, CDR2 FQNEAQ. The junction had 8 bases not matched to a gene; V was cut back by 5 bases and J by 7 bases. This CDR3 spans 15 amino acids. CDR3 coding DNA: TGTGCCAGCAGCCTGAACAGGGGGCGCGTTGAAAAACTGTTTTTT. It yields the protein CASSLNRGRVEKLFF.